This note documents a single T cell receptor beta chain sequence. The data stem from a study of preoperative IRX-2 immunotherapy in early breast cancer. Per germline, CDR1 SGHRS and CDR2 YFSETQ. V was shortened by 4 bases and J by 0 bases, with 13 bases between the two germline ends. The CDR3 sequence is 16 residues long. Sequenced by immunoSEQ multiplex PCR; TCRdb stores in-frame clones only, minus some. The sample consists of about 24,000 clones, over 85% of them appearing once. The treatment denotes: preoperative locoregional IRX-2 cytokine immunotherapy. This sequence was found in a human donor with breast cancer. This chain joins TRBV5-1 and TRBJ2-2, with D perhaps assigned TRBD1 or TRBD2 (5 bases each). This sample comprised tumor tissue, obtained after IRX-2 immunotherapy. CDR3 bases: TGCGCCAGCAGCCGGACCGGGACGTCGAACACCGGGGAGCTGTTTTTT. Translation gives CASSRTGTSNTGELFF.